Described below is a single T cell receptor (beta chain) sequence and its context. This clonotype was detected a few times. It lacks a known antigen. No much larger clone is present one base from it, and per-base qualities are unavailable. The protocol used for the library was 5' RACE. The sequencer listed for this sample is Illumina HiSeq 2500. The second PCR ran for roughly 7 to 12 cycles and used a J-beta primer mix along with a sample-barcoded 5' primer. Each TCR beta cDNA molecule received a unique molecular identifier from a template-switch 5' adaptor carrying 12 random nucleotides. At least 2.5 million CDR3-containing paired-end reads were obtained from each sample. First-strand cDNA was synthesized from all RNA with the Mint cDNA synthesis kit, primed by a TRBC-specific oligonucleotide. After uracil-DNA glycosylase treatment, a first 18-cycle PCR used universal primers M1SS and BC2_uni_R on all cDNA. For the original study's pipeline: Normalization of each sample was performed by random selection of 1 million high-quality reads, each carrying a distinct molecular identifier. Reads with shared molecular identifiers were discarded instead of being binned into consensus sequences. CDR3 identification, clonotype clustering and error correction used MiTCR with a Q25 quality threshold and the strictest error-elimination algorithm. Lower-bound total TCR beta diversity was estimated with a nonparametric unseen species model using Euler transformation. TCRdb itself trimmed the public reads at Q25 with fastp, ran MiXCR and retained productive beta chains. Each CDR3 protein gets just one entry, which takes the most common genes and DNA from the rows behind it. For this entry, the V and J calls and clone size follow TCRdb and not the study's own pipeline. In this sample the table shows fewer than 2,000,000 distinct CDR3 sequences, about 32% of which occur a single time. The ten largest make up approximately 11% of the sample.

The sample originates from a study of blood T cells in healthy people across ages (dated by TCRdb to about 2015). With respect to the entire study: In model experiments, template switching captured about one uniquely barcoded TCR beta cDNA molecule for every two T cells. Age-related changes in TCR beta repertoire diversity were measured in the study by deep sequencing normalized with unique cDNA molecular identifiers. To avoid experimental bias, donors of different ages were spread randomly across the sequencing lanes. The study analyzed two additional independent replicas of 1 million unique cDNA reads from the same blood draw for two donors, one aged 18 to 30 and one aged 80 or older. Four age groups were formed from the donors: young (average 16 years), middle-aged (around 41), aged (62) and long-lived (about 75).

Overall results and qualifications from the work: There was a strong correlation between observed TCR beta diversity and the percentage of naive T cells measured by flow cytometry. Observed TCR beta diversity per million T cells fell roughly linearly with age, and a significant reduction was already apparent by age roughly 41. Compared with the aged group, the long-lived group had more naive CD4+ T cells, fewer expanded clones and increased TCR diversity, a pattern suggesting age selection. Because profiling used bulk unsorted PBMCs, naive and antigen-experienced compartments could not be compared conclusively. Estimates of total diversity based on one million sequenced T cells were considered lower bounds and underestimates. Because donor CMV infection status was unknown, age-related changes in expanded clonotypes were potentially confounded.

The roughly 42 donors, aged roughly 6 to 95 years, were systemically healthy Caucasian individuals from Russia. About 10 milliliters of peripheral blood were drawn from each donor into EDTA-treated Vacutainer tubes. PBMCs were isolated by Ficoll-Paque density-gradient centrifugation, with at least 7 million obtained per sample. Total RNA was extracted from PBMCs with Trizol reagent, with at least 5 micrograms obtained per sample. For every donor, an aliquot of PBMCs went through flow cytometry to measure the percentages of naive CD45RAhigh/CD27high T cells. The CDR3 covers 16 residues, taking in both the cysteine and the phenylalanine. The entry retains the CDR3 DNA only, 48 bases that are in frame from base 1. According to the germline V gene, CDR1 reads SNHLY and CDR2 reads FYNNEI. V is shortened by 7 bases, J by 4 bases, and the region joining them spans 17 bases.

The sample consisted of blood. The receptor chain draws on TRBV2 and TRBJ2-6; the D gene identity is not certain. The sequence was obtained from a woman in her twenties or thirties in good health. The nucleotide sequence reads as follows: TGTGCCAGCAAGGCTTGGAGATCTAAAGGGGCCAACGTCCTGACTTTC. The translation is CASKAWRSKGANVLTF.